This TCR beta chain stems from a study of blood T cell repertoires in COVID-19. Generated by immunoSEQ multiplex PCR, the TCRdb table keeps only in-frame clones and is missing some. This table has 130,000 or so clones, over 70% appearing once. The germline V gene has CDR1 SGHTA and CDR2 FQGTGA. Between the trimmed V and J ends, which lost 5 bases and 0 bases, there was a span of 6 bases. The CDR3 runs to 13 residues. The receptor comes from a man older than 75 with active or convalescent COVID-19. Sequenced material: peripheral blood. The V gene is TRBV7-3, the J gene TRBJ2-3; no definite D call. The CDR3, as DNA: TGTGCCAGCAGCCCCCCAAGCACAGATACGCAGTATTTT. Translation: CASSPPSTDTQYF. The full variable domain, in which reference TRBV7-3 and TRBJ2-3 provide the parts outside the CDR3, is GAGVSQTPSNKVTEKGKYVELRCDPISGHTALYWYRQSLGQGPEFLIYFQGTGAADDSGLPNDRFFAVRPEGSVSTLKIQRTERGDSAVYLCASSPPSTDTQYFGPGTRLTVL.